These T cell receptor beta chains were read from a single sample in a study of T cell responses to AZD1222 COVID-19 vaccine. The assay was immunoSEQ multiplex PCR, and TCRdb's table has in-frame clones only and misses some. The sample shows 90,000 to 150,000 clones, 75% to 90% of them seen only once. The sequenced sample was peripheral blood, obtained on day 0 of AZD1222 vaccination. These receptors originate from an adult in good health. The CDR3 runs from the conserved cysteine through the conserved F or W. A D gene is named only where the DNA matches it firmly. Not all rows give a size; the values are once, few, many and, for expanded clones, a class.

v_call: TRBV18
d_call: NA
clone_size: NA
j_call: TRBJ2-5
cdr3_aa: CASSPEGVETQYF
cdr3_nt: TGTGCCAGCTCACCAGAGGGTGTGGAGACCCAGTACTTC

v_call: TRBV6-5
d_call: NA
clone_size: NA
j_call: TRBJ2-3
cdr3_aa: CASSYEGGTSTDTQYF
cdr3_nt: TGTGCCAGCAGTTACGAGGGGGGCACTAGCACAGATACGCAGTATTTT

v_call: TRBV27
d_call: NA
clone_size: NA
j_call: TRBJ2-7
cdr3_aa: CASSQLSGATYEQYF
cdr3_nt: TGTGCCAGCAGTCAACTATCGGGGGCAACCTACGAGCAGTACTTC

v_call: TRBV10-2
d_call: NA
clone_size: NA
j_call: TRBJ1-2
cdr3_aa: CASRRRTSHYGYTF
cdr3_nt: TGCGCCAGTCGCCGACGGACTTCTCACTATGGCTACACCTTC

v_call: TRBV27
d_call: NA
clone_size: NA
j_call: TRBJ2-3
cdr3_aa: CASSPHPSTDTQYF
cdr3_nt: TGTGCCAGCAGCCCGCACCCTAGCACAGATACGCAGTATTTT

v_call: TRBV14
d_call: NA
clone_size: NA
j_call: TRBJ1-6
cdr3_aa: CASSQGSGDSYNSPLHF
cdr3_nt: TGTGCCAGCAGCCAAGGGTCGGGGGACTCCTATAATTCACCCCTCCACTTT

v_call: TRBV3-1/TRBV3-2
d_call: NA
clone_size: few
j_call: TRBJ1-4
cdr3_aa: CASSQDTRAGAEKLFF
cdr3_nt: TGTGCCAGCAGCCAAGATACCCGGGCGGGGGCTGAAAAACTGTTTTTT

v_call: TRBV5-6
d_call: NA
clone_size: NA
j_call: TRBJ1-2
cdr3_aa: CASSLGPGGYTF
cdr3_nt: TGTGCCAGCAGCTTGGGGCCCGGGGGCTACACCTTC

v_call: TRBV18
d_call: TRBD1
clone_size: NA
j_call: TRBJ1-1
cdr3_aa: CASSPIGGTANTEAFF
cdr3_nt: TGTGCCAGCTCACCCATCGGCGGGACAGCGAACACTGAAGCTTTCTTT

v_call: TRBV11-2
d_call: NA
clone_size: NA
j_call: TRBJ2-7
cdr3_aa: CASSRNRVGSAYEQYF
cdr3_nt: TGTGCCAGCAGCCGTAACAGGGTTGGCAGTGCCTACGAGCAGTACTTC

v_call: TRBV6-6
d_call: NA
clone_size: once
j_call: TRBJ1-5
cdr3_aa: CASSRNSQYSNQPQHF
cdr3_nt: TGTGCCAGCAGTCGAAACAGCCAGTATAGCAATCAGCCCCAGCATTTT

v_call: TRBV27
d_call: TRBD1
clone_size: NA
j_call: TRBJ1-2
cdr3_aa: CASSLSGQTRHGYTF
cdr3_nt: TGTGCCAGCAGTTTGTCGGGACAGACCAGGCATGGCTACACCTTC

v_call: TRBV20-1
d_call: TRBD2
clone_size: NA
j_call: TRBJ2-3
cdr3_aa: CSASLTSGTDTQYF
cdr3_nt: TGCAGTGCTAGTTTAACTAGCGGGACAGATACGCAGTATTTT

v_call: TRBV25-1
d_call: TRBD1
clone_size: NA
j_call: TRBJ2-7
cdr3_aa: CASSPGQGSYEQYF
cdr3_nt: TGTGCCAGCAGTCCGGGACAGGGGTCCTACGAGCAGTACTTC

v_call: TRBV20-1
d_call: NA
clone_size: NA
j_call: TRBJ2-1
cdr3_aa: CSAPGNEQFF
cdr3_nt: TGCAGTGCCCCCGGTAATGAGCAGTTCTTC

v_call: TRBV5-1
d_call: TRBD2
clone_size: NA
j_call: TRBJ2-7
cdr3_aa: CASSPLAGGTYEQYF
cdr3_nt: TGCGCCAGCAGCCCACTAGCGGGGGGCACCTACGAGCAGTACTTC

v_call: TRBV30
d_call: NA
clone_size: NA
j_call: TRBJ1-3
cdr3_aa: CAWSVGSSSGNTIYF
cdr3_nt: TGTGCCTGGAGTGTGGGCAGCAGCTCTGGAAACACCATATATTTT

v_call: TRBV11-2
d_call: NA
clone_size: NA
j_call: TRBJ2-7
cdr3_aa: CASSLDWAGRSYEQYF
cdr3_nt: TGTGCCAGCAGCTTAGATTGGGCAGGTCGCTCCTACGAGCAGTACTTC

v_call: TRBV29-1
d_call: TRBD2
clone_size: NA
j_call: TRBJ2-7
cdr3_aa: CSVRPRTSDSYEQYF
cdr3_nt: TGCAGCGTTCGGCCGCGGACTAGCGACTCCTACGAGCAGTACTTC

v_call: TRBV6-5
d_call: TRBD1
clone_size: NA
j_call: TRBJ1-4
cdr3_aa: CASRLTGQGNEKLFF
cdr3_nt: TGTGCCAGCCGCTTAACGGGACAGGGTAATGAAAAACTGTTTTTT

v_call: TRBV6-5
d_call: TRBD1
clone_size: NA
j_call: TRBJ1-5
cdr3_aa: CASNDREGQPQHF
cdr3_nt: TGTGCCAGCAACGACAGGGAAGGTCAGCCCCAGCATTTT

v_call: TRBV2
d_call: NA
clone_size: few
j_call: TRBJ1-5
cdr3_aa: CASKDRGPQPQHF
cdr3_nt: TGTGCCAGCAAGGACCGTGGTCCCCAGCCCCAGCATTTT

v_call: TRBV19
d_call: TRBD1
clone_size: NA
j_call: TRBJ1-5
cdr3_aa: CASSMSGTVNQPQHF
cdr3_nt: TGTGCCAGTAGTATGTCCGGGACAGTCAATCAGCCCCAGCATTTT

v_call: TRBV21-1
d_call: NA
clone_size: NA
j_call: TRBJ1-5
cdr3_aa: CASSKEPQHF
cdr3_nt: TGTGCCAGCAGCAAGGAGCCCCAGCATTTT

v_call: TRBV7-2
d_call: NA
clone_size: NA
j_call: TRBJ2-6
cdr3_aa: CASSFFGANVLTF
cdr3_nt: TGTGCCAGCAGCTTTTTTGGGGCCAACGTCCTGACTTTC

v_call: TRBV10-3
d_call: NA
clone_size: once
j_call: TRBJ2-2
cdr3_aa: CAIRGGTNTGELFF
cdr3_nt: TGTGCCATCCGAGGCGGAACGAACACCGGGGAGCTGTTTTTT

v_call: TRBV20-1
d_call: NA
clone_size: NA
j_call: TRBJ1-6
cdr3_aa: CSASPGVSYNSPLHF
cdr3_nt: TGCAGTGCTAGTCCGGGGGTATCCTATAATTCACCCCTCCACTTT

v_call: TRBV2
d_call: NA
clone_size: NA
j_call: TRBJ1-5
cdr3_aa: CASSLDRFNQPQHF
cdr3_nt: TGTGCCAGCAGCCTAGACAGATTCAATCAGCCCCAGCATTTT

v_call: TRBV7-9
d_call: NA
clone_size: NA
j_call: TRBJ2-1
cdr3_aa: CASLNRQLF
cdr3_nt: TGTGCCAGCCTTAATAGACAACTCTTC

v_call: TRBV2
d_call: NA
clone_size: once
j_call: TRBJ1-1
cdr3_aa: CASSVVEGGTEAFF
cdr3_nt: TGTGCCAGCAGTGTTGTTGAGGGGGGCACTGAAGCTTTCTTT

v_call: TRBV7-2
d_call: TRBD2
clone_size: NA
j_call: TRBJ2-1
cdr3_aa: CASSLGLAEYNEQFF
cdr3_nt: TGTGCCAGCAGCCTAGGACTAGCGGAATACAATGAGCAGTTCTTC

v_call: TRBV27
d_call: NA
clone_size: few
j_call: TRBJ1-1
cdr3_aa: CASSFRGRASNTEAFF
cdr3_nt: TGTGCCAGCAGTTTCCGAGGAAGGGCCTCGAACACTGAAGCTTTCTTT

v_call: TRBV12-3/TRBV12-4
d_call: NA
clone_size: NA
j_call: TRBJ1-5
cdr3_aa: CASSFSQPQHF
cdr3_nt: TGTGCCAGCAGTTTTAGTCAGCCCCAGCATTTT

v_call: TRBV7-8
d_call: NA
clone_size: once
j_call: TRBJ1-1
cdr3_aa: CASSFQGTITEAFF
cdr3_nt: TGTGCCAGCAGCTTTCAGGGGACCATTACTGAAGCTTTCTTT

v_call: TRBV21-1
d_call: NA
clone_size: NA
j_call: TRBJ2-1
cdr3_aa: CASSKVSPGLAVYNEQFF
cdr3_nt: TGTGCCAGCAGCAAAGTATCCCCCGGACTAGCGGTATACAATGAGCAGTTCTTC

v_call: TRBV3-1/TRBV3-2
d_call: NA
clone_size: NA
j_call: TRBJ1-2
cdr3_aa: CASSLSPGQKVTYGYTF
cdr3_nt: TGTGCCAGCAGCCTCAGCCCCGGACAGAAGGTAACTTATGGCTACACCTTC

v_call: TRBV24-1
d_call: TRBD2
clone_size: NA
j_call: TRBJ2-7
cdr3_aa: CATSDARLAGGGNYEQYF
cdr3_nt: TGTGCCACCAGTGATGCTCGGCTAGCGGGAGGCGGGAACTACGAGCAGTACTTC

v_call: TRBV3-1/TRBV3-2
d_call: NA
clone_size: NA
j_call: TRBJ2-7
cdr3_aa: CASSQEVAEEQYF
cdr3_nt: TGTGCCAGCAGCCAAGAGGTGGCGGAGGAGCAGTACTTC

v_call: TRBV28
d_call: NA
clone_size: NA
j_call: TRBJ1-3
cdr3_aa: CASSLSLFGPIYSGNTIYF
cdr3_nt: TGTGCCAGCAGTTTATCATTATTTGGACCTATCTACTCTGGAAACACCATATATTTT

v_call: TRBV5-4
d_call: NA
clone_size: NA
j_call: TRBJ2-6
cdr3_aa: CASSLGRSGANVLTF
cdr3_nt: TGTGCCAGCAGCTTGGGGCGATCTGGGGCCAACGTCCTGACTTTC

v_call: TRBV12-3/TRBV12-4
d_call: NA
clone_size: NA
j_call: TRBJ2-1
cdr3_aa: CASSPNRANEQFF
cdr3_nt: TGTGCCAGCAGTCCGAACAGGGCGAATGAGCAGTTCTTC

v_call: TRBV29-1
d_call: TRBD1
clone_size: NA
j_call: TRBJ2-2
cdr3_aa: CSVGTGTGELFF
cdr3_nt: TGCAGCGTCGGGACAGGGACCGGGGAGCTGTTTTTT

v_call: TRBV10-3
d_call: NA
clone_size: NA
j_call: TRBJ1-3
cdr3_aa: CAIMPGTLNTIYF
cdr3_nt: TGTGCCATCATGCCGGGCACCCTAAACACCATATATTTT

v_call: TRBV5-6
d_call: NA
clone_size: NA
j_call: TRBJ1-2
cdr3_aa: CASSSVIGGYGYTF
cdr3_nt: TGTGCCAGCAGCTCGGTGATAGGGGGCTATGGCTACACCTTC

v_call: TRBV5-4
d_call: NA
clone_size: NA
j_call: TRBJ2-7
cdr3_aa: CASSLAGSGRTYEQYF
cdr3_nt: TGTGCCAGCAGCTTGGCGGGCTCCGGGAGAACCTACGAGCAGTACTTC

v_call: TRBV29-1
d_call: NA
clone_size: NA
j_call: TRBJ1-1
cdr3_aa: CSVEVYRDGQNTEAFF
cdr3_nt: TGCAGCGTTGAAGTTTACCGGGACGGCCAGAACACTGAAGCTTTCTTT